One sample yielded the 14 T cell receptor beta chains listed below, sequenced in a study of blood T cell repertoires in COVID-19. Assay used: immunoSEQ multiplex PCR; TCRdb lists only in-frame clones, some missing. Of about 80,000 clones listed, roughly 85% are singletons. Material: peripheral blood. The receptor set was obtained from a man aged 50 to 60 with COVID-19, enrolled during active disease.

The chain has TRBV5-6 and TRBJ1-1; no definite D call. The V gene's germline CDR1 is SGHDT and CDR2 YYEEEE. This CDR3 spans 14 amino acids. Trimming stripped 5 bases from V and 0 bases from J, with 11 bases between. CDR3 amino acids: CASSRSIMNTEAFF. CDR3 DNA: TGTGCCAGCAGTAGATCGATCATGAACACTGAAGCTTTCTTT.

The CDR3 coding sequence is TGTGCCAGCAGTTTGGCAGGCCCCGGTTCCTACGAGCAGTACTTC. It codes for CASSLAGPGSYEQYF. J is TRBJ2-7 and V is TRBV28; D remains unclear. CDR1 is MDHEN and CDR2 is SYDVKM in the germline V gene. With 3 bases removed from V and 1 base from J, the gap between germline ends came to 13 bases. This CDR3 is 15 amino acids long.

The J gene is TRBJ2-1, the V gene TRBV6-1; D remains unclear. CDR3 length equals 15 residues. The V gene's germline CDR1 is MNHNS and CDR2 SASEGT. V was clipped by 2 bases and J by 4 bases, with 12 bases between them. The CDR3 region has the DNA TGTGCCAGCAGTGAAACGGCAGACGGGTACAATGAGCAGTTCTTC. Translation: CASSETADGYNEQFF.

V is TRBV7-8 and J is TRBJ1-5; D is unresolved. There are 14 residues in the CDR3. The germline gives CDR1 SGHVS, CDR2 FQNEAQ. V shed 6 bases and J shed 4 bases, with 13 bases lying between them. DNA of the CDR3: TGTGCCAGCAGTGATGAAGCTCGTAATCAGCCCCAGCATTTT. Translation gives CASSDEARNQPQHF.

This chain links TRBV19 with TRBJ2-7, with 10 bases that match TRBD1. With 0 bases clipped from V and 2 bases from J, the junction kept 4 bases outside the gene matches. CDR1 is LNHDA and CDR2 is SQIVND in the germline V gene (reference sequence). This CDR3 spans 16 amino acids. The CDR3 nucleotides read TGTGCCAGTAGTATAGAACACGGGACAGGGGCCTACGAGCAGTACTTC. It encodes CASSIEHGTGAYEQYF.

The V call is TRBV7-9, the J call TRBJ1-3; the D gene is possibly TRBD1 (6 bases). Trimming cost V 4 bases and J 1 base, with 17 bases left between them. This CDR3 comprises 17 residues. In germline, CDR1 is SEHNR, CDR2 FQNEAQ (reference sequence). The CDR3 DNA follows: TGTGCCAGCAGCTCTGAGTTGGGGACAACTTCTGGAAACACCATATATTTT. As protein: CASSSELGTTSGNTIYF.

This clone was seen a single time. The chain has TRBV10-3 and TRBJ2-1; 13 bases fit TRBD2. Germline CDR1 ENHRY, CDR2 SYGVKD. The CDR3 contains 15 residues. With 4 bases clipped from V and 8 bases from J, the junction kept 5 bases outside the gene matches. The CDR3 loop is CAISGGLAGHDEQFF. In DNA form, the CDR3 reads TGTGCCATCAGTGGGGGACTAGCGGGACATGATGAGCAGTTCTTC.

The chain uses TRBV5-1 and TRBJ1-2, with D perhaps matching TRBD1 (6 bases). The germline CDR1 and CDR2 sequences are SGHRS and YFSETQ. Trimming removed 4 bases at V and 8 bases at J, with 18 bases between. This CDR3 is built from 14 residues. The CDR3 bases are TGCGCCAGCAGCCCCGGGACAAGGTATATGGGCTACACCTTC. The encoded protein is CASSPGTRYMGYTF.

The CDR3 loop reads CASSHRGQAFF. Written as DNA, the CDR3 is TGTGCCAGCAGCCACCGGGGACAGGCTTTCTTT. This chain links TRBV6-5 with TRBJ1-1, with 7 bases lining up with TRBD1. Trimming at V came to 6 bases and at J to 11 bases, leaving 6 bases not matched to a gene. There are 11 residues in the CDR3. Germline V gene lookup returns CDR1 MNHEY and CDR2 SVGAGI.

A single count supports this clone. CDR3 bases: TGTGCCAGCAGTAATACCGGGACAGGGAGTTCCGAGCAGTACTTC. Translation: CASSNTGTGSSEQYF. This chain uses TRBV6-5 with TRBJ2-7; TRBD1 matches 9 bases. J was trimmed by 6 bases and V by 5 bases; bases with no gene match: 11. This CDR3 contains 15 residues. Germline-derived CDR1 and CDR2 are MNHEY and SVGAGI.

The chain links TRBV28 to TRBJ2-2; perhaps TRBD2 as D (5 bases). This CDR3 comprises 13 residues. V was trimmed by 1 base and J by 7 bases, leaving 7 bases between them. Per germline, CDR1 MDHEN and CDR2 SYDVKM. The CDR3 region is CASSLYRGGELFF. CDR3 DNA sequence: TGTGCCAGCAGTTTATATCGGGGCGGGGAGCTGTTTTTT.

V and J are TRBV11-1 and TRBJ2-7; TRBD1 matches at 8 bases. Germline V gene data show CDR1 as SGHAT and CDR2 as FQDESV (reference sequence). With V trimmed by 1 base and J by 5 bases, 7 bases remained unmatched. This CDR3 has 15 amino acids. The CDR3 here is CASSLEGQASDEQYF. The CDR3, as DNA: TGTGCCAGCAGCTTAGAGGGACAGGCGTCCGACGAGCAGTACTTC.

This chain links TRBV4-2 with TRBJ2-7, with 11 bases lining up with TRBD1. CDR3 length: 16 residues. Trimming took 0 bases from V and 3 from J; bases not matched to a gene: 4. Germline CDR1 and CDR2: LGHNA and YNFKEQ. DNA for the CDR3: TGTGCCAGCAGCCAAGACCCCGGGACAGGGGGCTACGAGCAGTACTTC. Translated: CASSQDPGTGGYEQYF.

The CDR3 nucleotides are TGTGCCAGCAGTTACTCGGGAGGCAATCAGCCCCAGCATTTT. Its translation is CASSYSGGNQPQHF. The rearrangement joins TRBV6-2 or TRBV6-3 to TRBJ1-5; D not certain. CDR1 is MNHEY, CDR2 SVGEGT, per germline. The V and J ends lost 0 bases and 2 bases respectively, with 5 bases between them. CDR3 length: 14 residues.